This T cell receptor beta chain was sequenced for a study of T cell clonality in common variable immunodeficiency (dated by TCRdb to 2013 to 2016). Equivalent amounts of genomic DNA from CVID and control samples were used as sequencing input. For every sample, a 60 bp segment covering the rearranged TCRbeta CDR3 region was amplified and then sequenced. The immunoSEQ assay, a bias-corrected multiplex PCR combined with high-throughput sequencing, was used to amplify TCRbeta. Concerning the study's data processing: Each unique nucleotide sequence was treated as a clone and annotated with V, D and J genes, copy number and frequency. Sequences were labeled productive if in frame, and non-productive if out of frame or containing stop codons. As previously described, Shannon's entropy was used to calculate clonality. The predicted amino acid sequences of productive clones were used to derive the mean CDR3 Kyte-Doolittle hydropathy. Hierarchical clustering of scaled V gene usage was performed with the R hclust function using Manhattan distance and complete linkage. To assess clone sharing by CDR3 amino acid sequence, 12 repertoires per group were resampled over 100 rounds. Repertoires were searched for approximately 70 published EBV-specific and a few hundred published CMV-specific TCRbeta sequences. A couple of CVID samples yielding fewer than 10,000 sequences were excluded from analysis, leaving approximately 40 CVID repertoires. The table comes from immuneACCESS by way of TCRdb, which keeps in-frame sequences with V and J called. Part of the clones is missing from these tables; in studies checked, under half for an unresolved V gene and the rest for unknown reasons. The DNA gave D and trimming, while V, J and clone size come from that table. For this sample, over 15,000 clones appear and none is a singleton. The biggest ten clones account for approximately 7% of the sample.

Overall study outcomes, separate from this receptor: Fewer deletions and N-nucleotide insertions were reportedly observed in CVID TCRbeta sequences, and highly modified clones with 13 or more V deletions were reportedly absent from CVID TCRbeta sequences. TCRbeta clonality was higher in CVID subjects than in healthy controls (t-test p = 0.018), and the increase was most characteristic of about a third of subjects. Fewer TCRbeta clones were shared among CVID subjects than among healthy controls (p < 0.0001). Correlations between repertoire features and clinical complications were limited by patient heterogeneity within the CVID cohort. The authors noted that sequencing repertoires of T cell subpopulations would be needed to clarify what caused the increased clonality in CVID. Although equal DNA input was used, an average of about 85,000 unique sequences per sample was obtained for controls, compared with some 34,000 for CVID samples.

This clone appeared a few times. The clone's antigen remains unknown. Standard criteria, namely reduction of serum IgG, IgA and/or IgM below the normal range together with specific antibody deficiency, were applied for the diagnosis of CVID. A total of 44 subjects (approximately 15 female and about 29 male; age range roughly 9 to 64 years, mean age roughly 40) were included in the CVID group. Most of the CVID patients and most of the healthy controls were of Caucasian heritage. All CVID subjects had received replacement immunoglobulin therapy for at least one year at the time of study participation. At blood collection, none of the CVID subjects was ill or on immunomodulatory or immunosuppressive medication. From each donor, about 4.5 to 9 ml of heparinized peripheral whole blood was collected. Genomic DNA from adults with common variable immune deficiency (CVID) and from healthy adult controls was the source for sequencing TCRbeta CDR3 repertoires. Diluted blood was density-centrifuged over Hypaque 1077 or Ficoll-Paque to isolate peripheral blood mononuclear cells. Genomic DNA was extracted from unsorted mononuclear cells by Qiagen column purification or by a centrifugation-based method.

Sequencing was done on a sample of peripheral blood mononuclear cells. The receptor's source is a human donor with common variable immunodeficiency.

CDR3 DNA (partial): TGTGCCAGCAGCTTTAATGGGTTTGTAAGGGGGCAGGAAAACATT. The translation is CASSFNGFVRGQENI. The whole CDR3 sequence reads CASSFNGFVRGQENIQYF. The chain is encoded by TRBV7-8 joined to TRBJ2-4, with 7 bases in between that match TRBD1. The read falls 3 residues short of the CDR3 end, and the missing part is taken from the germline J gene. CDR3 length: 18 amino acids, cysteine to phenylalanine. The DNA shown is the part of the CDR3 that was read: 45 bases, in frame from base 1. The germline V gene provides CDR1 SGHVS and CDR2 FQNEAQ. V lost 3 bases and J lost 5 bases, and the count of bases not matched to a germline gene is 16.